This entry is about one T cell receptor (beta chain). This sample was included in a study of shared clonotypes between healthy human individuals. CDR3 length: 16 amino acids. Germline V lookup: CDR1 LNHNV, CDR2 YYDKDF (reference sequence). The V and J ends lost 1 base and 6 bases respectively, with 16 bases between them. Under the authors' procedure: ImmunoSEQ junction-only sequences lacked quality scores, so their filtering differed. Method: immunoSEQ multiplex PCR; TCRdb's copy keeps in-frame clones and lacks some. Clonal size and the V and J genes are those of that table, whereas D and trimming came from the DNA. Of about 2.1 million clones in the sample, about 93% are singletons; the top ten hold 1.7%. Terminally differentiated effector memory CD45RA+ cells were excluded from the naive CD8 cells, which were CD45RO-negative and positively selected for CCR7. There were only Caucasian adults among the donors, and all lived in Nashville, Tennessee.

This chain joins TRBV15 and TRBJ1-5, with a possible D match to TRBD1 (5 bases). The clonotype comes from a man aged 18 to 30 in good health. Some clones in this sample may be carry-over from other donors' samples. The sequenced material came from naive CD8+ T cells from PBMCs. The CDR3 region is CATSRAFSGSGQPQHF. The CDR3 DNA sequence: TGTGCCACCAGCAGAGCTTTTTCAGGGTCGGGTCAGCCCCAGCATTTT.